What follows is one T cell receptor (beta chain) and its context. The record originates from a study of cytomegalovirus exposure and HLA in healthy donors. 13 Jbeta primers and 60 Vbeta primers were used for the PCR. Method: immunoSEQ multiplex PCR; TCRdb's copy keeps in-frame clones and lacks some. The profile shows some 130,000 clones, 70% to 75% of them singletons. The germline V gene has CDR1 GTSNPN and CDR2 SVGIG (reference sequence). V was pared by 1 base and J by 6 bases, with 1 base of the junction left unmatched. The CDR3 has 14 amino acids. The receptor was isolated from a man aged 25 to 45 in good health and CMV-seronegative. Sequenced material: PBMCs. The J gene is TRBJ1-4, the V gene TRBV30, with 11 bases that match TRBD1. The CDR3, as DNA: TGTGCCTGGAGTGGGGGACAGGGGGATGAAAAACTGTTTTTT. The encoded protein is CAWSGGQGDEKLFF.